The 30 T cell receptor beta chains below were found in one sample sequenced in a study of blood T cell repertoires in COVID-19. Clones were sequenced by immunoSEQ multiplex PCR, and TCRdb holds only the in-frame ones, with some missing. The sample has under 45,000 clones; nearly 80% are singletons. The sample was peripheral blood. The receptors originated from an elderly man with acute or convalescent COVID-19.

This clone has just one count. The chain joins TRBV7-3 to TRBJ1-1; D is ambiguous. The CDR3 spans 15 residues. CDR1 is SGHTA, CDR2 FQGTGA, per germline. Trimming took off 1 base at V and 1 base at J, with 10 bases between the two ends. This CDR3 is CASSLIPQSNTEAFF. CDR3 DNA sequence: TGTGCCAGCAGCTTAATTCCGCAGTCGAACACTGAAGCTTTCTTT.

The CDR3, as DNA: TGTGCCAGTAATAGGGGTCTCCAGGAATTGGACACTGAAGCTTTCTTT. Translation gives CASNRGLQELDTEAFF. The rearrangement links TRBV19 to TRBJ1-1, with D perhaps TRBD1 (5 bases). CDR3 length: 16 amino acids. Germline-derived CDR1 and CDR2 are LNHDA and SQIVND (reference sequence). V was clipped by 7 bases and J by 3 bases, with 21 bases between them.

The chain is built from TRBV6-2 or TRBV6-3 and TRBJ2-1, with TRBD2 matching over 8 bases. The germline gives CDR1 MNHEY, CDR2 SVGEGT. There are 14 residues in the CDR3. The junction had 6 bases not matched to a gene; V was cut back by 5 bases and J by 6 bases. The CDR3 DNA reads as TGTGCCAGCAGTCTGGGACTAGACTTCAATGAGCAGTTCTTC. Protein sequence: CASSLGLDFNEQFF.

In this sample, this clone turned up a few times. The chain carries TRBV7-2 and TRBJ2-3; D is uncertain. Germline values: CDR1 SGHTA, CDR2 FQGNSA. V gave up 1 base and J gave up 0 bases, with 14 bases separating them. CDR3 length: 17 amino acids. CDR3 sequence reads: CASSLGPAGLSTDTQYF. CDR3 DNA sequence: TGTGCCAGCAGCTTAGGTCCCGCTGGCTTAAGCACAGATACGCAGTATTTT.

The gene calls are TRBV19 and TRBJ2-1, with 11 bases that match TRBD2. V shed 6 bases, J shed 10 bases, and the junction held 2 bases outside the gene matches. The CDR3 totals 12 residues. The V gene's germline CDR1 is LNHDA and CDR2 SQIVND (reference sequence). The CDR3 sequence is CASRGLAEEQFF. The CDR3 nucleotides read TGTGCCAGTAGGGGACTAGCGGAGGAGCAGTTCTTC.

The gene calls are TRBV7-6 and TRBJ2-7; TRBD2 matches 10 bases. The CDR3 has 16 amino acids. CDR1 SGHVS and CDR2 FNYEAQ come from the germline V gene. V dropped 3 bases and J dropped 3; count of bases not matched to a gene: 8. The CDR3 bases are TGTGCCAGCAGCTTCGGGCTAGCGGGAGCGGGCTACGAGCAGTACTTC. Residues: CASSFGLAGAGYEQYF.

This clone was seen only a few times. The CDR3 DNA sequence: TGTGCTAGTGGTGTAGCGCCCCTCAATTACGAGCAGTACTTC. Translating it yields CASGVAPLNYEQYF. This chain links TRBV12-5 with TRBJ2-7; D might be TRBD2 (5 bases). Trimming removed 5 bases from V and 4 bases from J, with 15 bases in between. Germline values: CDR1 LGHNT, CDR2 FRNRAP. The CDR3 length is 14 residues.

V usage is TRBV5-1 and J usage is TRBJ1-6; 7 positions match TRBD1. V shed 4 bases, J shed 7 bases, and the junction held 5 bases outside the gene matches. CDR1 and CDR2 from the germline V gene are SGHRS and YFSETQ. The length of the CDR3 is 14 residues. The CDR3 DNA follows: TGCGCCAGCAGCCCGGGACAGCCCAATTCACCCCTCCACTTT. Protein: CASSPGQPNSPLHF.

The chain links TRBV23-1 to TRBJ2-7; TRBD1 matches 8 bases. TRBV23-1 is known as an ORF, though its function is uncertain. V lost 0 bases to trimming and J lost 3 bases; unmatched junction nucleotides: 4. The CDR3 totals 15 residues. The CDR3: CASSQSRGQGYEQYF. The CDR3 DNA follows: TGCGCCAGCAGTCAATCTCGAGGACAGGGCTACGAGCAGTACTTC.

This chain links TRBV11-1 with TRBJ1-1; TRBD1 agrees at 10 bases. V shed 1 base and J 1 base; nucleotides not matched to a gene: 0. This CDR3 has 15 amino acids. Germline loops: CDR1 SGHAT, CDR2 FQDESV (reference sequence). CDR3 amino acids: CASSLGDRGNTEAFF. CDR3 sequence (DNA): TGTGCCAGCAGCTTAGGGGACAGGGGGAACACTGAAGCTTTCTTT.

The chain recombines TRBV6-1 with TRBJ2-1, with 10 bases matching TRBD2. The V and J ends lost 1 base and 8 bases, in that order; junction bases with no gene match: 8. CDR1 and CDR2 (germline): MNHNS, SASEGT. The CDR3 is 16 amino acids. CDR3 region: CASSEVSGRLPHEQFF. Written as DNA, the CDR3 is TGTGCCAGCAGTGAAGTTAGCGGGAGGTTGCCCCATGAGCAGTTCTTC.

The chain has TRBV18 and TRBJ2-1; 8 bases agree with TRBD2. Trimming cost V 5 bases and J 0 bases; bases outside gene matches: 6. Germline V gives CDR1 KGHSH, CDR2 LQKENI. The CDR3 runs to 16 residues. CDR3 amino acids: CASSGGTRISYNEQFF. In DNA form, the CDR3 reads TGTGCCAGCTCAGGGGGGACTAGAATCTCCTACAATGAGCAGTTCTTC.

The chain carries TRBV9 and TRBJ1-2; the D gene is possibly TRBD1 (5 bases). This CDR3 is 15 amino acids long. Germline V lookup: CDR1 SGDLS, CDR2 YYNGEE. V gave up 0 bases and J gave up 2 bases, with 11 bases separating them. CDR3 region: CASSVARGMNYGYTF. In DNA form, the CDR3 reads TGTGCCAGCAGCGTAGCACGGGGGATGAACTATGGCTACACCTTC.

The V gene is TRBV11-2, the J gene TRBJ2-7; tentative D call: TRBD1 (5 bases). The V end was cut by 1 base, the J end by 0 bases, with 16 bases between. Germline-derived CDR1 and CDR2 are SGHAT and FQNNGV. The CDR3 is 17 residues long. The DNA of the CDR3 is TGTGCCAGCAGCTTAGTTCAGGACACCCAATTCTCCTACGAGCAGTACTTC. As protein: CASSLVQDTQFSYEQYF.

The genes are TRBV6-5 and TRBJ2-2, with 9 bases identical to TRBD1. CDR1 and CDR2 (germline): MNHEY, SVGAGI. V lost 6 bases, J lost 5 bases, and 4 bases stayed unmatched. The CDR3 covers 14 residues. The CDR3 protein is CASRGTGKTGELFF. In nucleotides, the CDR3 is TGTGCCAGCAGGGGGACAGGGAAGACCGGGGAGCTGTTTTTT.

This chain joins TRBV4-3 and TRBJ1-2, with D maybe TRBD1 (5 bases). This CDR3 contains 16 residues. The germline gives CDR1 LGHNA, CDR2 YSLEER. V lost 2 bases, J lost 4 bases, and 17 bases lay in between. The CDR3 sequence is CASSQSLAGSGYGYTF. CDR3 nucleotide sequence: TGCGCCAGCAGCCAATCCTTAGCAGGGTCGGGCTATGGCTACACCTTC.

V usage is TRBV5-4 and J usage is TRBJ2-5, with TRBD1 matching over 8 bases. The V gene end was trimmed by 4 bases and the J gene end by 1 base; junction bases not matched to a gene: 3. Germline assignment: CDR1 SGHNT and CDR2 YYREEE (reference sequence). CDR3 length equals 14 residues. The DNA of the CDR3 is TGTGCCAGCAGCCGAGACAGGGGCCAAGAGACCCAGTACTTC. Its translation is CASSRDRGQETQYF.

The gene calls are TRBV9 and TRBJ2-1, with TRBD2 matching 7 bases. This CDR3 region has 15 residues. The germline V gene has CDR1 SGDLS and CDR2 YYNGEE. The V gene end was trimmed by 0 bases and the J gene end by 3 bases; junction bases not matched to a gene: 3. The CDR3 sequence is CASSVGTSSYNEQFF. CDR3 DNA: TGTGCCAGCAGCGTAGGGACTAGTAGCTACAATGAGCAGTTCTTC.

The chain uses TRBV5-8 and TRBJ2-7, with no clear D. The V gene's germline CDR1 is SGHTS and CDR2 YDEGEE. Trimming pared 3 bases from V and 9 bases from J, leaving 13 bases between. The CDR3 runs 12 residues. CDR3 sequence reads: CASSYRAFGQYF. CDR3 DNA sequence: TGTGCCAGCAGCTACCGTGCGTTCGGGCAGTACTTC. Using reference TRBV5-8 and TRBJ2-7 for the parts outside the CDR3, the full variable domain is EAGVTQSPTHLIKTRGQQATLRCSPISGHTSVYWYQQALGLGLQFLLWYDEGEERNRGNFPPRFSGRQFPNYSSELNVNALELEDSALYLCASSYRAFGQYFGPGTRLTVT.

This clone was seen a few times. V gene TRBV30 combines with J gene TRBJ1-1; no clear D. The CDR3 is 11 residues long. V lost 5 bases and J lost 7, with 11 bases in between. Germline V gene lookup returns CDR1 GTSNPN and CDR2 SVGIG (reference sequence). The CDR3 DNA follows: TGTGCCTGGTCGCCTCGGGATGAAGCTTTCTTT. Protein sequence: CAWSPRDEAFF.

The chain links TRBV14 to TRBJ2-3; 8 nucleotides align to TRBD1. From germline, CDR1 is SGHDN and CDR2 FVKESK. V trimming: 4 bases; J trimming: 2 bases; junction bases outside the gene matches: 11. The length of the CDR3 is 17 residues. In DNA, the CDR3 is TGTGCCAGCAGCCCCACGGACAGGGCTCGTTCCACAGATACGCAGTATTTT. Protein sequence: CASSPTDRARSTDTQYF.

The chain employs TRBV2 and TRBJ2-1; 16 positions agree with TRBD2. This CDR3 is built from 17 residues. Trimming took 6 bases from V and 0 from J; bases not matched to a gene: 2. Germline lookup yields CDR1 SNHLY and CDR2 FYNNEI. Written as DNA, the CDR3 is TGTGCCAGCAGGGGACTAGCGGGAGGGGGCTCCTACAATGAGCAGTTCTTC. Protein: CASRGLAGGGSYNEQFF.

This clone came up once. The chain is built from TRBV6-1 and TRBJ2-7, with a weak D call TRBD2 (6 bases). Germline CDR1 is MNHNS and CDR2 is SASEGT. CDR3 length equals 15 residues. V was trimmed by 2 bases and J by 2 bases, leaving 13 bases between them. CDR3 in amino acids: CASSEFLGGPYEQYF. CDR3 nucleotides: TGTGCCAGCAGTGAATTTCTCGGAGGGCCCTACGAGCAGTACTTC.

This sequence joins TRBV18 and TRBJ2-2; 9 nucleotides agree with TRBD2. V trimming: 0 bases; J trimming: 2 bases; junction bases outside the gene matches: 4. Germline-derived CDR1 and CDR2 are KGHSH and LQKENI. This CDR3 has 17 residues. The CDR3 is CASSPPGLAINTGELFF. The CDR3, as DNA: TGTGCCAGCTCACCACCAGGACTAGCGATAAACACCGGGGAGCTGTTTTTT.

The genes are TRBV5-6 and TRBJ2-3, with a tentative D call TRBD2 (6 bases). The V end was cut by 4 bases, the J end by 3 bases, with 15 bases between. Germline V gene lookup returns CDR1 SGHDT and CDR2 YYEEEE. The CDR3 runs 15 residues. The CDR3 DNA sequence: TGTGCCAGCAGCCTCGGGCGGGGTCGGACAGATACGCAGTATTTT. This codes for CASSLGRGRTDTQYF.

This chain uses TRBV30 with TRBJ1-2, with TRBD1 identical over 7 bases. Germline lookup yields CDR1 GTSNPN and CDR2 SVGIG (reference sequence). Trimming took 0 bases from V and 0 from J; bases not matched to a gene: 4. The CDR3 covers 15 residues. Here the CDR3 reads CAWSVRQGANYGYTF. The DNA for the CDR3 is TGTGCCTGGAGTGTAAGGCAGGGGGCTAACTATGGCTACACCTTC.

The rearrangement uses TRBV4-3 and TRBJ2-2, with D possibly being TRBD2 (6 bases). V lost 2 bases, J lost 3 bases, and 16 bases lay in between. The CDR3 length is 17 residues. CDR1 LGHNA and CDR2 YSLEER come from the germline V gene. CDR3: CASSQPVSGRHTGELFF. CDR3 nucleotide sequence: TGCGCCAGCAGCCAACCCGTATCCGGGAGACACACCGGGGAGCTGTTTTTT.

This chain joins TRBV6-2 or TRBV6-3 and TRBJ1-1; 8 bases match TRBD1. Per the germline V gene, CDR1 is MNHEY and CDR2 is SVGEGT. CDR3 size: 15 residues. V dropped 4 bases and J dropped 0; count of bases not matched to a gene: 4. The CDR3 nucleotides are TGTGCCAGCAGTTTCAGGGGGCTTTTGAACACTGAAGCTTTCTTT. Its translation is CASSFRGLLNTEAFF.

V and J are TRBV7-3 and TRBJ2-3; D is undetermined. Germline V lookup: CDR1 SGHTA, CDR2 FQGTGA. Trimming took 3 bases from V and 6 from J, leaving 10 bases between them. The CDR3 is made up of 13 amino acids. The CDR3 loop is CASSFQVSDTQYF. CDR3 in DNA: TGTGCCAGCAGCTTTCAAGTGAGCGATACGCAGTATTTT.

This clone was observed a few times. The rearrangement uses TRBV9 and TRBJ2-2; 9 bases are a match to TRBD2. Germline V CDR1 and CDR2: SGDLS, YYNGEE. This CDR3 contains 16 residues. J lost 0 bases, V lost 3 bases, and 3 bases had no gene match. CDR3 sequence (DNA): TGTGCCAGCAGCGCCGGCGGGGGGGCGAACACCGGGGAGCTGTTTTTT. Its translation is CASSAGGGANTGELFF. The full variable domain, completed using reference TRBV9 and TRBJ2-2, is DSGVTQTPKHLITATGQRVTLRCSPRSGDLSVYWYQQSLDQGLQFLIQYYNGEERAKGNILERFSAQQFPDLHSELNLSSLELGDSALYFCASSAGGGANTGELFFGEGSRLTVL.